One sample yielded the 11 T cell receptor beta chains listed below, sequenced in a study of blood T cell repertoires in COVID-19. Some clones are missing from TCRdb's copy, which holds only in-frame ones; the method was immunoSEQ multiplex PCR. The sample carries over 150,000 clones, roughly 80% recorded once. Sequenced: peripheral blood. The receptors stem from a woman between 55 and 75 years old with COVID-19, enrolled during active disease.

Details on this clone: Within the sample, other DNA sequences also encode this same CDR3. This chain uses TRBV5-1 with TRBJ2-1; no firm D call. V lost 0 bases, J lost 7 bases, and 5 bases lay in between. The CDR3 runs to 12 residues. Germline-derived CDR1 and CDR2 are SGHRS and YFSETQ. The CDR3 DNA is TGCGCCAGCAGCTTGGCCGGGAATGAGCAGTTCTTC. It specifies CASSLAGNEQFF.

The rearrangement joins TRBV27 to TRBJ1-1, with 9 bases fitting TRBD1. Unmatched junction bases numbered 5, after V lost 5 bases and J lost 10 bases. The CDR3 extends over 12 amino acids. Per the germline V gene, CDR1 is MNHEY and CDR2 is SMNVEV (reference sequence). CDR3 nucleotides: TGTGCCAGCAGTGTTAACAGGGGGCGAGCTTTCTTT. This translates into CASSVNRGRAFF.

The chain joins TRBV30 to TRBJ1-1; D unresolved. Germline CDR1 GTSNPN, CDR2 SVGIG (reference sequence). V was cut by 4 bases and J by 2 bases, with 11 bases left in between. CDR3 length equals 13 residues. CDR3 protein: CAWKPNTNTEAFF. CDR3 DNA sequence: TGTGCCTGGAAACCAAACACCAACACTGAAGCTTTCTTT.

This clone turned up a few times. This rearrangement joins TRBV14 to TRBJ2-1; tentatively, D is TRBD2 (6 bases). The V end lost 4 bases, the J end lost 7 bases, and 23 bases lay between the germline ends. CDR1 is SGHDN, CDR2 FVKESK, per germline. This CDR3 is 17 amino acids long. CDR3 protein: CASSRGLWGDPKNEQFF. The CDR3 region has the DNA TGTGCCAGCAGCCGAGGCTTATGGGGGGACCCTAAGAATGAGCAGTTCTTC.

V is TRBV6-5 and J is TRBJ1-1, with D perhaps TRBD1 (5 bases). This CDR3 is built from 15 residues. V lost 0 bases to trimming and J lost 4 bases, with 12 bases between them. Germline V gives CDR1 MNHEY, CDR2 SVGAGI. The CDR3 DNA reads as TGTGCCAGCAGTTACTCGGCAGGGTCGGTCACTGAAGCTTTCTTT. This translates into CASSYSAGSVTEAFF.

The V gene is TRBV5-1, the J gene TRBJ2-3; D not certain. The CDR3 is made up of 14 amino acids. Per the germline V gene, CDR1 is SGHRS and CDR2 is YFSETQ. Between the trimmed V and J ends, which lost 1 base and 1 base, there was a span of 7 bases. The CDR3 bases are TGCGCCAGCAGCTTGTTCAGCGGCACAGATACGCAGTATTTT. It is translated as CASSLFSGTDTQYF. The full variable domain, rest sourced from reference TRBV5-1 and TRBJ2-3, is KAGVTQTPRYLIKTRGQQVTLSCSPISGHRSVSWYQQTPGQGLQFLFEYFSETQRNKGNFPGRFSGRQFSNSRSEMNVSTLELGDSALYLCASSLFSGTDTQYFGPGTRLTVL.

The J gene is TRBJ1-3, the V gene TRBV5-1, with TRBD1 matching over 9 bases. The CDR3 is made up of 15 amino acids. Germline loops: CDR1 SGHRS, CDR2 YFSETQ. J lost 16 bases, V lost 0 bases, and 14 bases had no gene match. The CDR3 sequence: CASSLDGTGSDRRYF. CDR3 bases: TGCGCCAGCAGCTTGGACGGGACAGGGTCAGACCGTCGGTATTTT.

The chain recombines TRBV25-1 with TRBJ2-3, with TRBD2 as a possible D gene (5 bases). Trimming removed 1 base at V and 0 bases at J, with 8 bases between. CDR3 length: 15 amino acids. CDR1 and CDR2 (germline): MGHDK, SYGVNS. The chain's CDR3 is CASSEWRTSTDTQYF. CDR3 in DNA: TGTGCCAGCAGTGAATGGAGGACTAGCACAGATACGCAGTATTTT.

This chain uses TRBV24-1 with TRBJ1-2, with TRBD1 matching over 9 bases. This CDR3 has 15 amino acids. The V segment lost 2 bases and the J segment 3 bases; nucleotides outside the gene matches: 3. Looked up from germline, CDR1 is KGHDR and CDR2 is SFDVKD. The CDR3 nucleotides read TGTGCCACCAGTGATTACCGGACAGGGGACTATGGCTACACCTTC. This codes for CATSDYRTGDYGYTF.

This chain links TRBV18 with TRBJ1-1, with 11 bases matching TRBD1. Germline V gene lookup returns CDR1 KGHSH and CDR2 LQKENI. This CDR3 has 14 residues. J lost 3 bases, V lost 5 bases, and 2 bases had no gene match. The CDR3 DNA sequence: TGTGCCAGCTCAGGACAGGGGGCAGACACTGAAGCTTTCTTT. It codes for CASSGQGADTEAFF.

The V and J genes are TRBV18 and TRBJ1-1; D unclear. The CDR3 covers 14 residues. Trimming took off 1 base at V and 0 bases at J, with 6 bases between the two ends. CDR1 is KGHSH, CDR2 LQKENI, per germline. CDR3 protein: CASSPQNMNTEAFF. The CDR3 DNA reads as TGTGCCAGCTCACCACAGAACATGAACACTGAAGCTTTCTTT.